The 14 T cell receptor beta chains given below trace back to one sample, sequenced in a study of beta chain features in type 1 diabetes. Expressed TCRB transcripts got sequenced, as all isolated RNA was reverse transcribed. TCRdb's copy holds only in-frame clones and misses some; the assay was immunoSEQ multiplex PCR. This sample has around 150,000 clones, with about 7.1% found just once. The source material was central memory CD4+ T cells from blood. These TCRs come from a woman aged 25 to 39 in good health.

This clone appeared a few times. The chain recombines TRBV9 with TRBJ2-5; D uncertain. V lost 4 bases to trimming and J lost 5 bases, with 15 bases between them. Germline CDR1 is SGDLS and CDR2 is YYNGEE. The CDR3 is made up of 14 amino acids. DNA of the CDR3: TGTGCCAGCAGCCCACGCCCTCGGGTCGAGACCCAGTACTTC. It yields the protein CASSPRPRVETQYF.

This clone showed up just a few times. The chain joins TRBV28 to TRBJ2-7; 11 bases are a match to TRBD1. The CDR3 spans 15 residues. V shed 5 bases and J 3 bases; nucleotides not matched to a gene: 6. Germline CDR1 reads MDHEN; CDR2 reads SYDVKM. In DNA form, the CDR3 reads TGTGCCAGCAGTGCCCCCGGGACAGGGGGCTACGAGCAGTACTTC. Encoded protein: CASSAPGTGGYEQYF.

This clone has a handful of counts. The chain uses TRBV28 and TRBJ2-1; D is perhaps TRBD1 (6 bases). The V and J ends lost 6 bases and 0 bases respectively, with 12 bases between them. From germline, CDR1 is MDHEN and CDR2 SYDVKM. The CDR3 contains 15 residues. CDR3: CASSSTGDSYNEQFF. For the CDR3, the DNA is TGTGCCAGCAGCTCGACAGGCGACTCCTACAATGAGCAGTTCTTC.

This clone showed up just a few times. The rearrangement links TRBV19 to TRBJ2-1; D uncertain. Germline lookup yields CDR1 LNHDA and CDR2 SQIVND (reference sequence). The ends were cut back, 3 bases at V and 6 bases at J, with 12 bases in the middle. This CDR3 region has 14 residues. The CDR3 DNA reads as TGTGCCAGTAGTATGAACCAACTACTCAATGAGCAGTTCTTC. This encodes CASSMNQLLNEQFF.

This clone was seen a handful of times. The chain employs TRBV6-6 and TRBJ2-7, with 8 bases fitting TRBD1. This CDR3 spans 13 amino acids. Germline lookup yields CDR1 MNHNY and CDR2 SVGAGI (reference sequence). Trimming removed 9 bases from V and 6 bases from J; junction bases left unmatched: 10. The CDR3 reads CASKDRADGEQYF. CDR3 DNA: TGTGCCAGTAAGGACAGGGCGGACGGCGAGCAGTACTTC.

This clone has a count of ten or more. J is TRBJ2-1 and V is TRBV6-6; 10 bases align to TRBD2. The CDR3 extends over 15 amino acids. CDR1 and CDR2 from the germline V gene are MNHNY and SVGAGI (reference sequence). The junction had 9 bases not matched to a gene; V was cut back by 6 bases and J by 7 bases. The CDR3, as DNA: TGTGCCAGCAGAAACAGCGGGAGGGTAGAGAATGAGCAGTTCTTC. This gives the protein CASRNSGRVENEQFF.

Only a few counts were recorded for this clone. The rearrangement links TRBV6-1 to TRBJ2-7; D is possibly TRBD2 (6 bases). The germline CDR1 and CDR2 sequences are MNHNS and SASEGT. The CDR3 covers 11 residues. Deletions cut 8 bases from V and 6 bases from J, with 11 bases between. The CDR3 loop is CASSLGGEQYF. CDR3 nucleotide sequence: TGTGCCAGCTCCCTCGGGGGCGAGCAGTACTTC.

This clone was observed a few times. The J gene is TRBJ2-1, the V gene TRBV16, with 8 bases fitting TRBD1. The V segment lost 3 bases and the J segment 5 bases; nucleotides outside the gene matches: 6. CDR1 and CDR2 from the germline V gene are KGHSY and FQNENV. CDR3 length equals 15 residues. The CDR3 spells CASSQLGQGHNEQFF. CDR3 bases: TGTGCCAGCAGCCAGCTCGGACAGGGCCACAATGAGCAGTTCTTC.

In its sample, this clone was seen a few times. The genes are TRBV28 and TRBJ2-7; 8 bases line up with TRBD1. Germline V CDR1 and CDR2: MDHEN, SYDVKM. There are 13 residues in the CDR3. V was pared by 4 bases and J by 5 bases, with 4 bases of the junction left unmatched. CDR3 DNA: TGTGCCAGCAGTTCAGGGGGCGGGCACGAGCAGTACTTC. Translated: CASSSGGGHEQYF.

This chain uses TRBV18 with TRBJ1-1, with 9 bases matching TRBD1. This CDR3 region has 16 residues. CDR1 is KGHSH and CDR2 is LQKENI in the germline V gene. Trimming at V came to 2 bases and at J to 4 bases, leaving 8 bases not matched to a gene. As DNA, the CDR3 is TGTGCCAGCTCACCAGCAACAGGGGGCGCGGCCACTGAAGCTTTCTTT. Translation gives CASSPATGGAATEAFF.

The chain links TRBV7-9 to TRBJ1-2; TRBD1 might be the D (6 bases). Trimming cost V 1 base and J 6 bases, with 18 bases left between them. This CDR3 has 16 amino acids. Germline CDR1 is SEHNR and CDR2 is FQNEAQ (reference sequence). The CDR3 here is CASSLGGVRGMDGYTF. CDR3 DNA: TGTGCCAGCAGCTTAGGAGGAGTTAGGGGGATGGATGGCTACACCTTC.

A few counts support this clone. The junction departs from the called germline gene at one end, perhaps through a read error. V is TRBV5-1 and J is TRBJ1-1; no reliable D call. The CDR3 consists of 15 residues. Germline assignment: CDR1 SGHRS and CDR2 YFSETQ. The DNA of the CDR3 is TGCGCCAGCACCTTGGCCCCAGGTCTGAACACTGAAGCTTTCTTT. Protein: CASTLAPGLNTEAFF. Variable domain in full (rest from reference TRBV5-1 and TRBJ1-1): KAGVTQTPRYLIKTRGQQVTLSCSPISGHRSVSWYQQTPGQGLQFLFEYFSETQRNKGNFPGRFSGRQFSNSRSEMNVSTLELGDSALYLCASTLAPGLNTEAFFGQGTRLTVV.

This clone was recorded at least ten times. This chain joins TRBV29-1 and TRBJ2-2, with TRBD2 identical over 7 bases. The CDR3 is 14 amino acids. Unmatched junction bases numbered 7, after V lost 6 bases and J lost 3 bases. CDR1 is SQVTM and CDR2 is ANQGSEA in the germline V gene. As DNA, the CDR3 is TGCAGCGTCCGGCCGGGGGGTGACACCGGGGAGCTGTTTTTT. Translated: CSVRPGGDTGELFF.

This clone was seen repeatedly, ten times or more. This chain joins TRBV29-1 and TRBJ1-2; 11 bases map to TRBD1. The germline gives CDR1 SQVTM, CDR2 ANQGSEA. This CDR3 has 13 residues. The junction had 2 bases not matched to a gene; V was cut back by 5 bases and J by 3 bases. In nucleotides, the CDR3 is TGCAGCGTTTTGGGACAGGGGGACTATGGCTACACCTTC. Its translation: CSVLGQGDYGYTF.